These 25 T cell receptor beta chains were sequenced from one sample in a study of blood T cell repertoires in COVID-19. TCRdb keeps only in-frame clones here, not all; method: immunoSEQ multiplex PCR. The table has about 300,000 clones, roughly nine tenths seen once. Sequencing was performed on peripheral blood. These receptors were obtained from a man aged 18-30 years who had recovered from COVID-19.

The chain is built from TRBV4-1 and TRBJ2-5; 7 nucleotides align to TRBD1. Losses at the gene ends were 6 bases for V and 2 bases for J; bases not matched to a gene: 6. The CDR3 contains 14 residues. From germline, CDR1 is MGHRA and CDR2 YSYEKL. In DNA, the CDR3 is TGCGCCAGCAGTTTCACAGGGGTTCAAGAGACCCAGTACTTC. This sequence encodes CASSFTGVQETQYF.

J is TRBJ2-3 and V is TRBV5-1; the match to TRBD2 covers 8 bases. V shed 2 bases, J shed 5 bases, and the junction held 13 bases outside the gene matches. The CDR3 has 17 residues. Germline CDR1 reads SGHRS; CDR2 reads YFSETQ. CDR3 region: CASSLSSGRGFGDTQYF. The CDR3 nucleotides are TGCGCCAGCAGCTTATCCAGCGGGAGAGGATTCGGAGATACGCAGTATTTT.

The chain is built from TRBV21-1 and TRBJ2-7; the DNA was not compared with TRBD2, the D call given in the table. TRBV21-1 is a pseudogene. The CDR3 is 16 residues long. This chain's CDR3 is CASSKGWREGRNEQYF. CDR3 nucleotide sequence: TGTGCCAGCAGCAAAGGTTGGCGGGAGGGCCGGAACGAGCAGTACTTC.

The chain combines TRBV2 with TRBJ2-2; 8 bases line up with TRBD2. The length of the CDR3 is 17 residues. From germline, CDR1 is SNHLY and CDR2 FYNNEI. The V and J ends lost 6 bases and 4 bases, in that order; junction bases with no gene match: 13. The CDR3 region is CASSPRGGLLGTGELFF. CDR3 coding DNA: TGTGCCAGCAGCCCCCGGGGGGGGCTGTTGGGCACCGGGGAGCTGTTTTTT. The full variable domain, completed using reference TRBV2 and TRBJ2-2, is EPEVTQTPSHQVTQMGQEVILRCVPISNHLYFYWYRQILGQKVEFLVSFYNNEISEKSEIFDDQFSVERPDGSNFTLKIRSTKLEDSAMYFCASSPRGGLLGTGELFFGEGSRLTVL.

The chain links TRBV6-6 to TRBJ1-5; D gene unclear. The CDR3 contains 16 residues. Trimming took off 0 bases at V and 1 base at J, with 10 bases between the two ends. In germline, CDR1 is MNHNY, CDR2 SVGAGI (reference sequence). This CDR3 is CASSYSVPGSNQPQHF. CDR3 DNA sequence: TGTGCCAGCAGTTACTCGGTCCCGGGGAGCAATCAGCCCCAGCATTTT.

The chain is built from TRBV7-9 and TRBJ1-2; TRBD1 matches 9 bases. CDR1 is SEHNR, CDR2 FQNEAQ, per germline (reference sequence). V was pared by 5 bases and J by 2 bases, with 9 bases of the junction left unmatched. CDR3 length: 16 amino acids. The CDR3 DNA reads as TGTGCCAGCAGCGGTCTCCGGGACAGGGAGAACTATGGCTACACCTTC. Amino acids: CASSGLRDRENYGYTF.

The chain uses TRBV14 and TRBJ1-5; no clear D. Deletions cut 0 bases from V and 3 bases from J, with 12 bases between. The germline gives CDR1 SGHDN, CDR2 FVKESK. The CDR3 covers 16 residues. DNA of the CDR3: TGTGCCAGCAGCCAAGACACAGTGCTTGCCAATCAGCCCCAGCATTTT. Translation gives CASSQDTVLANQPQHF. The full variable domain, in which reference TRBV14 and TRBJ1-5 provide the parts outside the CDR3, is EAGVTQFPSHSVIEKGQTVTLRCDPISGHDNLYWYRRVMGKEIKFLLHFVKESKQDESGMPNNRFLAERTGGTYSTLKVQPAELEDSGVYFCASSQDTVLANQPQHFGDGTRLSIL.

The V and J genes are TRBV18 and TRBJ2-7, with D possibly matching TRBD1 (6 bases). V was cut by 2 bases and J by 4 bases, with 12 bases left in between. Germline V gene data show CDR1 as KGHSH and CDR2 as LQKENI. This CDR3 comprises 14 residues. The CDR3 nucleotides are TGTGCCAGCTCACCAACAGGGTATTCGTACGAGCAGTACTTC. It specifies CASSPTGYSYEQYF.

On this clone itself: Other DNA sequences from this sample encode an identical CDR3 as well. The V gene is TRBV19, the J gene TRBJ1-5, with 7 bases lining up with TRBD1. The CDR3 consists of 14 residues. V was clipped by 5 bases and J by 2 bases; unmatched bases: 3. Germline V gives CDR1 LNHDA, CDR2 SQIVND (reference sequence). The CDR3 sequence: CASSPGQGNQPQHF. In DNA, the CDR3 is TGTGCCAGTAGTCCTGGACAGGGCAATCAGCCCCAGCATTTT.

This clone has more than one count but fewer than ten. The rearrangement links TRBV13 to TRBJ2-5, with D tentatively TRBD1 (5 bases). CDR3 length: 13 amino acids. Per germline, CDR1 PRHDT and CDR2 FYEKMQ (reference sequence). Deletions cut 2 bases from V and 4 bases from J, with 8 bases between. CDR3 region: CASSLPGLETQYF. The CDR3 bases are TGTGCCAGCAGCTTACCAGGGTTAGAGACCCAGTACTTC. The whole variable domain, filled in from reference TRBV13 and TRBJ2-5, reads AAGVIQSPRHLIKEKRETATLKCYPIPRHDTVYWYQQGPGQDPQFLISFYEKMQSDKGSIPDRFSAQQFSDYHSELNMSSLELGDSALYFCASSLPGLETQYFGPGTRLLVL.

The rearrangement links TRBV12-5 to TRBJ1-1; D remains ambiguous. Germline V CDR1 and CDR2: LGHNT, FRNRAP. Trimming removed 2 bases at V and 0 bases at J, with 7 bases between. The CDR3 spans 14 residues. The CDR3 protein is CASGLRVMNTEAFF. CDR3 DNA: TGTGCTAGTGGTTTGCGCGTCATGAACACTGAAGCTTTCTTT.

The J gene is TRBJ1-6, the V gene TRBV27; TRBD1 aligns across 7 bases. Trimming at V came to 4 bases and at J to 5 bases, leaving 5 bases not matched to a gene. CDR1 and CDR2 (germline): MNHEY, SMNVEV (reference sequence). This CDR3 has 15 amino acids. CDR3 loop: CASSSPGQNNSPLHF. The DNA for the CDR3 is TGTGCCAGCAGTTCCCCGGGACAGAATAATTCACCCCTCCACTTT.

The gene calls are TRBV19 and TRBJ2-7; 10 nucleotides match TRBD1. J lost 6 bases, V lost 5 bases, and 19 bases had no gene match. The CDR3 covers 18 residues. In germline, CDR1 is LNHDA, CDR2 SQIVND (reference sequence). CDR3 coding DNA: TGTGCCAGTAGTGCGTACTTTTCCGGGACAGGGGAGGATGTCGAGCAGTACTTC. This sequence encodes CASSAYFSGTGEDVEQYF.

J is TRBJ2-7 and V is TRBV9; 8 bases are shared with TRBD1. The CDR3 is made up of 14 amino acids. V trimming: 4 bases; J trimming: 4 bases; junction bases outside the gene matches: 7. Looked up from germline, CDR1 is SGDLS and CDR2 is YYNGEE. The CDR3 DNA follows: TGTGCCAGCAGCCCTCGGGACAGGCAGTACGAGCAGTACTTC. Translation: CASSPRDRQYEQYF.

V and J are TRBV10-1 and TRBJ1-1, with D possibly being TRBD1 (6 bases). Trimming stripped 3 bases from V and 8 bases from J, with 7 bases between. Germline CDR1 reads WNHNN; CDR2 reads SYGVQD (reference sequence). CDR3 length: 11 amino acids. CDR3 loop: CASSDGGEAFF. CDR3 in DNA: TGCGCCAGCAGTGATGGGGGCGAAGCTTTCTTT.

This chain links TRBV6-2 or TRBV6-3 with TRBJ2-3, with TRBD2 as a possible D gene (6 bases). Looked up from germline, CDR1 is MNHEY and CDR2 is SVGEGT. CDR3 size: 14 residues. The germline V and J ends were trimmed by 0 bases and 5 bases, with 9 bases remaining between them. The CDR3 DNA sequence: TGTGCCAGCAGTTACTCGGGGGGTGTAGATACGCAGTATTTT. Protein sequence: CASSYSGGVDTQYF.

The chain is built from TRBV15 and TRBJ1-4; a possible D gene is TRBD1 (6 bases). Germline CDR1 reads LNHNV; CDR2 reads YYDKDF (reference sequence). Deletions cut 0 bases from V and 6 bases from J, with 14 bases between. CDR3 length equals 16 residues. The CDR3 region has the DNA TGTGCCACCAGCAGAGATCGACTGGGGGCTGATGAAAAACTGTTTTTT. Protein product: CATSRDRLGADEKLFF.

This clone appeared once. This chain connects TRBV20-1 to TRBJ1-2, with D perhaps TRBD1 (5 bases). Trimming shortened V by 3 bases and J by 5 bases, and 16 bases separated the two germline ends. The CDR3 is 14 amino acids. Per the germline V gene, CDR1 is DFQATT and CDR2 is SNEGSKA (reference sequence). Here the CDR3 reads CSASSINRKYGYTF. As DNA, the CDR3 is TGCAGTGCTAGTTCGATCAACAGGAAGTATGGCTACACCTTC.

The count of this clone is one. V and J are TRBV6-5 and TRBJ2-1; 7 bases fit TRBD1. This CDR3 contains 13 residues. J lost 7 bases, V lost 7 bases, and 7 bases had no gene match. Germline values: CDR1 MNHEY, CDR2 SVGAGI. The CDR3 DNA reads as TGTGCCAGCACCTCAGGGGGACGAAATGAGCAGTTCTTC. The encoded protein is CASTSGGRNEQFF.

The genes are TRBV2 and TRBJ2-3; the D gene is possibly TRBD1 (5 bases). CDR3 length equals 12 residues. Trimming shortened V by 6 bases and J by 7 bases, and 11 bases separated the two germline ends. Looked up from germline, CDR1 is SNHLY and CDR2 is FYNNEI. The CDR3 loop is CASRKPGYTQYF. The CDR3 DNA reads TGTGCCAGCAGAAAACCAGGGTATACGCAGTATTTT.

CDR3 loop: CASSFNAGERGFGNEQFF. The CDR3 DNA sequence: TGTGCCAGCAGTTTTAATGCGGGGGAGCGGGGGTTTGGAAATGAGCAGTTCTTC. This chain connects TRBV27 to TRBJ2-1; TRBD2 agrees at 8 bases. The germline V gene encodes CDR1 MNHEY and CDR2 SMNVEV (reference sequence). With V trimmed by 3 bases and J by 7 bases, 17 bases remained unmatched. The CDR3 runs 18 residues.

The V gene is TRBV6-1, the J gene TRBJ2-5; TRBD2 matches at 12 bases. Germline V gene data show CDR1 as MNHNS and CDR2 as SASEGT. The CDR3 totals 17 residues. V trimming: 1 base; J trimming: 5 bases; junction bases outside the gene matches: 8. In DNA form, the CDR3 reads TGTGCCAGCAGTGAAGTCGTGACTAGCGGGGGCGGGGAGACCCAGTACTTC. It translates to CASSEVVTSGGGETQYF.

V is TRBV21-1 and J is TRBJ1-3. TRBV21-1 is labeled a pseudogene. The CDR3 totals 17 residues. The CDR3 is CASTRGTALISGNTIYF. CDR3 nucleotide sequence: TGTGCCAGCACCCGGGGGACGGCTCTCATCTCTGGAAACACCATATATTTT.

The chain is built from TRBV9 and TRBJ2-3; 9 bases fit TRBD2. Germline V lookup: CDR1 SGDLS, CDR2 YYNGEE. V lost 0 bases to trimming and J lost 8 bases; unmatched junction nucleotides: 7. This CDR3 contains 15 residues. The CDR3 sequence is CASSVELATSGTQYF. The CDR3 DNA is TGTGCCAGCAGCGTAGAATTAGCGACTAGCGGTACGCAGTATTTT.

This clone is a singleton in its sample. V and J are TRBV6-6 and TRBJ1-5; the match to TRBD1 covers 7 bases. The CDR3 length is 14 residues. The trim removed 2 bases at V and 10 bases at J, leaving 8 bases unmatched. CDR1 MNHNY and CDR2 SVGAGI come from the germline V gene (reference sequence). In DNA, the CDR3 is TGTGCCAGCAGTTACGGACAGGCCGAAGGCCCCCAGCATTTT. Translating it yields CASSYGQAEGPQHF.